This TCR beta chain emerged from a study of shared clonotypes between healthy human individuals. Replicate PCRs from sorted subsets contained about 0.2 ug DNA, which is some 32,000 T cell genomes. Sequenced by immunoSEQ multiplex PCR; TCRdb stores in-frame clones only, minus some. The sample has more than 550,000 clones; 92% are singletons. This clone appeared once. Its cognate antigen is unknown. Notes on the study in general: Between several donors, naive CD4 clonotypes were shared at a level of about 5%. Generation probability values for non-shared clonotypes were lower than those for clonotypes shared by all four donors.

V was pared by 5 bases and J by 3 bases, with 16 bases of the junction left unmatched. CDR3 length: 17 amino acids. Germline V gene data show CDR1 as SGHVS and CDR2 as FNYEAQ. Positively selected for CCR7, the CD45RO-negative cells used as naive CD8 cells excluded terminally differentiated effector memory CD45RA+ cells. The chain recombines TRBV7-6 with TRBJ2-7; 7 bases agree with TRBD1. The receptor was derived from a man aged 25 to 40 in good health. The source material was naive CD8+ T cells sorted from blood. The CDR3 coding sequence is TGTGCCAGCAGCCCACAGACAGGGCCCCGGATTTACTACGAGCAGTACTTC. Translation gives CASSPQTGPRIYYEQYF.